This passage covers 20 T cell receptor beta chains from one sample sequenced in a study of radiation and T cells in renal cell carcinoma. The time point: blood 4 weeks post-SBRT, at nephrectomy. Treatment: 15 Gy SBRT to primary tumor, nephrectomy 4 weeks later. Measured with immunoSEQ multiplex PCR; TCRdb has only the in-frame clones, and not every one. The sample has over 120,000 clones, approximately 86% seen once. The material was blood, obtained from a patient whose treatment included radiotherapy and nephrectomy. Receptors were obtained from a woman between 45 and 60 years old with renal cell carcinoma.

CDR3 protein: CATDSGPNTDTQYF. The DNA for the CDR3 is TGTGCCACCGATAGCGGTCCGAACACAGATACGCAGTATTTT. This chain connects TRBV10-3 to TRBJ2-3; D is perhaps TRBD2 (6 bases). There are 14 residues in the CDR3. Trimming took 10 bases from V and 2 from J, leaving 16 bases between them. Germline CDR1 ENHRY, CDR2 SYGVKD.

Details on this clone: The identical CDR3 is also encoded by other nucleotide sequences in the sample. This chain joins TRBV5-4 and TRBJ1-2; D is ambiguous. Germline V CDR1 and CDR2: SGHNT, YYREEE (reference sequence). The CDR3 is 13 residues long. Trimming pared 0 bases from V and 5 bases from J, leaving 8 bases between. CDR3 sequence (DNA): TGTGCCAGCAGCTTGGGGGGTCAGTATGGCTACACCTTC. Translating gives CASSLGGQYGYTF.

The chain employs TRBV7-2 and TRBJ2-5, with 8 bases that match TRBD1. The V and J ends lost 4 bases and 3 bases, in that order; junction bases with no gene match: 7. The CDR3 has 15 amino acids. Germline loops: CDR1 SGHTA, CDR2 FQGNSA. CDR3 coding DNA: TGTGCCAGCAGCTCCCTAGGACAGGGCGAAGAGACCCAGTACTTC. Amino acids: CASSSLGQGEETQYF. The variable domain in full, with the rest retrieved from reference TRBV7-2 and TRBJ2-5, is GAGVSQSPSNKVTEKGKDVELRCDPISGHTALYWYRQSLGQGLEFLIYFQGNSAPDKSGLPSDRFSAERTGGSVSTLTIQRTQQEDSAVYLCASSSLGQGEETQYFGPGTRLLVL.

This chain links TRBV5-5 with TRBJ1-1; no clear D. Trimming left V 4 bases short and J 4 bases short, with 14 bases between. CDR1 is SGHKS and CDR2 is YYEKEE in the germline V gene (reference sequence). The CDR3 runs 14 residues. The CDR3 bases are TGTGCCAGCAGCGGGGTGGCGTTGAGCACTGAAGCTTTCTTT. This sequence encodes CASSGVALSTEAFF.

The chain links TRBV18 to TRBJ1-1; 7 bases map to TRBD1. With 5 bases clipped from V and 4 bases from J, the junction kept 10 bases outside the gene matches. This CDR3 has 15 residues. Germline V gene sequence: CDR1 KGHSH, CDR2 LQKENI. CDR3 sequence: CASSELQGPRTEAFF. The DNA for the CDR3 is TGTGCCAGCTCAGAGTTACAGGGGCCTCGCACTGAAGCTTTCTTT.

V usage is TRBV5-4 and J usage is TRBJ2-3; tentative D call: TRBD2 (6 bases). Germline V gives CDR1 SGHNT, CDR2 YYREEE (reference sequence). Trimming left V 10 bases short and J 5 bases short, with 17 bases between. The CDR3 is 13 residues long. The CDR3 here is CAVAAGLGDTQYF. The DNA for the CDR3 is TGTGCCGTCGCGGCGGGATTAGGAGATACGCAGTATTTT.

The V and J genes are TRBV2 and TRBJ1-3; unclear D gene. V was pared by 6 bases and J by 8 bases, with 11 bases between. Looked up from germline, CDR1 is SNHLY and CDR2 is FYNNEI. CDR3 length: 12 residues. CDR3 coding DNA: TGTGCCAGCAGCCTTCTGGTGGACACCATATATTTT. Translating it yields CASSLLVDTIYF. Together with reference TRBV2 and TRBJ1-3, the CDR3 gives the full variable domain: EPEVTQTPSHQVTQMGQEVILRCVPISNHLYFYWYRQILGQKVEFLVSFYNNEISEKSEIFDDQFSVERPDGSNFTLKIRSTKLEDSAMYFCASSLLVDTIYFGEGSWLTVV.

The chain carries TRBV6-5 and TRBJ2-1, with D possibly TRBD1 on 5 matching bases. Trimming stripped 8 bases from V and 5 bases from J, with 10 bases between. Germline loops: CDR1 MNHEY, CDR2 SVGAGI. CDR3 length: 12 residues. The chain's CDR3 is CASRRDHNEQFF. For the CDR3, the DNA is TGTGCCAGCCGCAGGGATCACAATGAGCAGTTCTTC.

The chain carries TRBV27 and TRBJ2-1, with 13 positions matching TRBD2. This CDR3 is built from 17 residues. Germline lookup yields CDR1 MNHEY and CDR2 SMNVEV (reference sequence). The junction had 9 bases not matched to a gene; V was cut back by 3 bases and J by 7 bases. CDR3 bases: TGTGCCAGCAGTTTCCCGCCGGGACTAGCGGGATTTAATGAGCAGTTCTTC. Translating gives CASSFPPGLAGFNEQFF.

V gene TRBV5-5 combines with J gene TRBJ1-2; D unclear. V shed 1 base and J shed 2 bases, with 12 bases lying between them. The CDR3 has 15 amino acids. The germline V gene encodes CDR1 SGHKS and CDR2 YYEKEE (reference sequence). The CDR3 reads CASSLIGRENYGYTF. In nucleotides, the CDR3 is TGTGCCAGCAGCTTGATAGGCCGAGAAAACTATGGCTACACCTTC.

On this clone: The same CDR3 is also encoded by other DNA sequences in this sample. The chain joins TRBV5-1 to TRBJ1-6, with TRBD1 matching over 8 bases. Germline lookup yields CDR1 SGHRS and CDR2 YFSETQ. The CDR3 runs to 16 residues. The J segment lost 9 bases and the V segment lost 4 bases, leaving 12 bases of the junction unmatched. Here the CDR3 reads CASSAEASGGASPLHF. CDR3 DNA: TGCGCCAGCAGCGCGGAAGCCTCAGGGGGCGCTTCACCCCTCCACTTT.

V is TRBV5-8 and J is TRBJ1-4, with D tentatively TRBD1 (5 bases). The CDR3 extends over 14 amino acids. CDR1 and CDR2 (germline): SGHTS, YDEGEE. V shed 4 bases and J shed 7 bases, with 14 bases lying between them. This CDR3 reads CASSRTLVGEKLFF. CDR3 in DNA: TGTGCCAGCAGCCGGACACTAGTCGGTGAAAAACTGTTTTTT. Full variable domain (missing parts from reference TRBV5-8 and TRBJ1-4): EAGVTQSPTHLIKTRGQQATLRCSPISGHTSVYWYQQALGLGLQFLLWYDEGEERNRGNFPPRFSGRQFPNYSSELNVNALELEDSALYLCASSRTLVGEKLFFGSGTQLSVL.

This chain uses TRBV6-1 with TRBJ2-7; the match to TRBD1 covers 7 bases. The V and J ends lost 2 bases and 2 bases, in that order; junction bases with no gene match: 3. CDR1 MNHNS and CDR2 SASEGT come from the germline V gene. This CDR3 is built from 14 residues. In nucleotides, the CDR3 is TGTGCCAGCAGTGAAAATAGGGGGCCCTACGAGCAGTACTTC. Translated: CASSENRGPYEQYF.

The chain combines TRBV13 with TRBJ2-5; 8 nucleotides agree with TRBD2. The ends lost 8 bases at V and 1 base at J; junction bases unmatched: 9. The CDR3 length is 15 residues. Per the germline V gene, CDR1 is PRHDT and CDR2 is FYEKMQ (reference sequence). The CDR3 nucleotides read TGTGCCAGCGATCTGGGCGGGGGGCCCCAAGAGACCCAGTACTTC. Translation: CASDLGGGPQETQYF.

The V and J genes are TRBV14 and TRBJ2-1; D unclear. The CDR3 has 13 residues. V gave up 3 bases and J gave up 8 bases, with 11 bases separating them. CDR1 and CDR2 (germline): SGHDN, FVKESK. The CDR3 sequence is CASSQNRGDEQFF. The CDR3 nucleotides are TGTGCCAGCAGCCAGAATCGCGGCGATGAGCAGTTCTTC.

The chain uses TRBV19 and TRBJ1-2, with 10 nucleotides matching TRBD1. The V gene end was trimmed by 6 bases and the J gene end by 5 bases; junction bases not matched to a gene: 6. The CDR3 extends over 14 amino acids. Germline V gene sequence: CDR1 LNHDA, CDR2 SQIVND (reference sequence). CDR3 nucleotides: TGTGCCAGTAGGACCGGACAGGGGGTTTATGGCTACACCTTC. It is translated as CASRTGQGVYGYTF.

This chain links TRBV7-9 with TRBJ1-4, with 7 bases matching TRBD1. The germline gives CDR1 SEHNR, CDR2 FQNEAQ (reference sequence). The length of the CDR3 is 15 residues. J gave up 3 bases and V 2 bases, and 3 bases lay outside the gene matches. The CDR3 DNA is TGTGCCAGCAGCTTAAAGGGGGCCCCTAATGAAAAACTGTTTTTT. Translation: CASSLKGAPNEKLFF. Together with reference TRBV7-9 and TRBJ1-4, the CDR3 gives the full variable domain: DTGVSQNPRHKITKRGQNVTFRCDPISEHNRLYWYRQTLGQGPEFLTYFQNEAQLEKSRLLSDRFSAERPKGSFSTLEIQRTEQGDSAMYLCASSLKGAPNEKLFFGSGTQLSVL.

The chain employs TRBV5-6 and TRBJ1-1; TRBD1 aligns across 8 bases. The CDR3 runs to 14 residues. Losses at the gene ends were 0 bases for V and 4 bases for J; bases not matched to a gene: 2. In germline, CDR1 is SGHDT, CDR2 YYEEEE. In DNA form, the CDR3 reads TGTGCCAGCAGCTTGGCCGACAGGGGCACTGAAGCTTTCTTT. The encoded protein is CASSLADRGTEAFF.

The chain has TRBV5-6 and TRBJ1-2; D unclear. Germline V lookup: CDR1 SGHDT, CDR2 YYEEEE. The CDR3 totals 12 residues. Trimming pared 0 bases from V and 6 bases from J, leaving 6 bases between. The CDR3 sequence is CASSLVMDGYTF. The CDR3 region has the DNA TGTGCCAGCAGCTTGGTCATGGATGGCTACACCTTC.

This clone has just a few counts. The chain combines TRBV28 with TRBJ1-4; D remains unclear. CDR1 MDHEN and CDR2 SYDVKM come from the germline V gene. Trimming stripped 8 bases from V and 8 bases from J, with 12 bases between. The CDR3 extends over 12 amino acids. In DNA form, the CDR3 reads TGTGCCAGCGGCGGACTGGGGGAAAAACTGTTTTTT. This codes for CASGGLGEKLFF.